This TCR beta chain was sequenced during a study of OX40 agonist ivuxolimab in advanced cancers. Libraries were prepared by immunoSEQ multiplex PCR; TCRdb keeps only in-frame clonotypes and omits some of them. This table has approximately 64,000 clones, less than 90% appearing once. Whole-study results and caveats: Among the least clonally expanded were partial responders at 0.1-3.0 mg/kg.

Comments on this clone: Antigen: not known.

Per germline, CDR1 MNHNY and CDR2 SVGAGI (reference sequence). V dropped 6 bases and J dropped 7 bases, with 12 bases sitting between them. The CDR3 runs 13 residues. The source is an adult with an advanced solid tumor such as melanoma, head and neck, liver or kidney cancer. The sequences come from CD4+ or CD8+ T cells sorted from blood, collected in a trial of the OX40 agonist ivuxolimab. The chain couples TRBV6-6 to TRBJ2-2, with no clear D. The CDR3 reads CASRLLRVGELFF. CDR3 nucleotide sequence: TGTGCCAGCAGGCTCCTTAGAGTCGGGGAGCTGTTTTTT.